The 16 T cell receptor beta chains in this list originate from one sample, sequenced in a study of shared clonotypes between healthy human individuals. Data came from immunoSEQ multiplex PCR; TCRdb stores just in-frame clones and leaves some out. The sample includes 2 million to 3 million clones, 80% to 95% of them seen just once. Sequenced sample: naive CD4+ T cells from PBMCs. Subset in this sample: CD45RA+ positively selected. The receptors here all came from a man younger than 30 in good health. Some clones in this sample may be carry-over from other donors' samples.

In the case of this clone: Other DNA sequences in the same sample also yield this CDR3. The rearrangement uses TRBV28 and TRBJ2-7; 10 bases map to TRBD1. Germline CDR1 is MDHEN and CDR2 is SYDVKM. J lost 4 bases, V lost 3 bases, and 0 bases had no gene match. The CDR3 is made up of 13 amino acids. In nucleotides, the CDR3 is TGTGCCAGCAGTTTGGGACAGGGGTACGAGCAGTACTTC. It codes for CASSLGQGYEQYF.

The J gene is TRBJ1-5, the V gene TRBV10-3, with D unresolved. V gave up 4 bases and J gave up 4 bases, with 11 bases separating them. The CDR3 is made up of 14 amino acids. The germline CDR1 and CDR2 sequences are ENHRY and SYGVKD. The CDR3, as DNA: TGTGCCATCAGTGGCCCGGACGGTAATCAGCCCCAGCATTTT. Its protein product is CAISGPDGNQPQHF.

The chain links TRBV28 to TRBJ1-2; unclear D gene. This CDR3 has 15 residues. V lost 5 bases to trimming and J lost 4 bases, with 17 bases between them. CDR1 is MDHEN, CDR2 SYDVKM, per germline. The CDR3 loop is CASSPLGRVSYGYTF. The CDR3 DNA reads TGTGCCAGCAGTCCCCTAGGGAGAGTGAGCTATGGCTACACCTTC.

The CDR3 here is CASRTGSLYNEQFF. The CDR3 DNA is TGCGCCAGTCGGACAGGGTCCCTCTACAATGAGCAGTTCTTC. The chain carries TRBV5-1 and TRBJ2-1; 8 positions match TRBD1. The germline V gene has CDR1 SGHRS and CDR2 YFSETQ. After removal of 8 bases from V and 3 bases from J, the junction contained 7 bases not matched to a gene. CDR3 size: 14 residues.

The chain is built from TRBV29-1 and TRBJ2-5; D gene ambiguous. CDR1 and CDR2 from the germline V gene are SQVTM and ANQGSEA. V was shortened by 2 bases and J by 1 base, with 8 bases between the two germline ends. CDR3 length: 13 residues. CDR3 sequence: CSVEIIIQETQYF. The CDR3 DNA sequence: TGCAGCGTTGAAATCATTATCCAAGAGACCCAGTACTTC.

The chain employs TRBV2 and TRBJ2-7, with 7 bases matching TRBD2. There are 16 residues in the CDR3. V shed 6 bases, J shed 1 base, and the junction held 12 bases outside the gene matches. Germline-derived CDR1 and CDR2 are SNHLY and FYNNEI. DNA for the CDR3: TGTGCCAGCAGAAGGAAGGCGGGAGCAGCGTCCTACGAGCAGTACTTC. Amino acid sequence: CASRRKAGAASYEQYF.

Remarks on this clone: Other DNA variants within this sample encode the same CDR3. The chain joins TRBV14 to TRBJ2-3; no definite D call. The V end was cut by 0 bases, the J end by 6 bases, with 7 bases between. The CDR3 is 13 residues long. The V gene's germline CDR1 is SGHDN and CDR2 FVKESK. The CDR3: CASSQDLRDTQYF. The DNA for the CDR3 is TGTGCCAGCAGCCAAGACCTCAGGGATACGCAGTATTTT.

This clone was picked up one time. This rearrangement joins TRBV6-1 to TRBJ2-5; 10 nucleotides agree with TRBD2. V lost 6 bases and J lost 4; bases outside the gene matches: 8. This CDR3 comprises 15 residues. Germline V gives CDR1 MNHNS, CDR2 SASEGT. CDR3 residues: CASSILAGGGETQYF. The CDR3 DNA is TGTGCCAGCAGCATATTAGCGGGAGGCGGAGAGACCCAGTACTTC.

The rearrangement joins TRBV7-2 to TRBJ1-5; 8 nucleotides align to TRBD1. The trim removed 3 bases at V and 4 bases at J, leaving 8 bases unmatched. Looked up from germline, CDR1 is SGHTA and CDR2 is FQGNSA. The CDR3 is 16 amino acids. The CDR3 spells CASSLGRTGLNQPQHF. CDR3 DNA sequence: TGTGCCAGCAGCTTGGGGCGGACAGGGCTAAATCAGCCCCAGCATTTT.

DNA for the CDR3: TGTGCCAGCAGCCGCCGGAGTGGCGCGAACAATGAGCAGTTCTTC. It translates to CASSRRSGANNEQFF. The rearrangement uses TRBV7-8 and TRBJ2-1; D remains unclear. Germline CDR1 is SGHVS and CDR2 is FQNEAQ. This CDR3 has 15 amino acids. V dropped 5 bases and J dropped 5 bases, with 16 bases sitting between them.

This sequence joins TRBV28 and TRBJ2-1; D gene unclear. Trimming shortened V by 8 bases and J by 2 bases, and 10 bases separated the two germline ends. The CDR3 has 13 residues. Germline CDR1 reads MDHEN; CDR2 reads SYDVKM. The CDR3, as DNA: TGTGCCAGCGGGGTGGGCGCCTACAATGAGCAGTTCTTC. Protein product: CASGVGAYNEQFF.

The rearrangement joins TRBV14 to TRBJ1-1; D may be TRBD1 (6 bases). Per germline, CDR1 SGHDN and CDR2 FVKESK. The CDR3 is 14 amino acids. Trimming stripped 4 bases from V and 7 bases from J, with 16 bases between. Written as DNA, the CDR3 is TGTGCCAGCAGCCTAGGGGGTGGAGTAGGTGAAGCTTTCTTT. Protein: CASSLGGGVGEAFF.

The chain carries TRBV6-5 and TRBJ2-5; 9 bases fit TRBD1. With 6 bases clipped from V and 9 bases from J, the junction kept 8 bases outside the gene matches. Germline assignment: CDR1 MNHEY and CDR2 SVGAGI. This CDR3 has 13 residues. The CDR3 loop reads CASRPNRGLAQYF. The CDR3 nucleotides are TGTGCCAGCAGACCCAACAGGGGGCTGGCCCAGTACTTC.

The chain carries TRBV28 and TRBJ2-3; 8 bases agree with TRBD1. Germline V gives CDR1 MDHEN, CDR2 SYDVKM. The CDR3 loop spans 14 amino acids. V lost 8 bases, J lost 5 bases, and 9 bases stayed unmatched. The DNA for the CDR3 is TGTGCCAGCGGACCAGGGGGCGGGCGAGATACGCAGTATTTT. Its protein is CASGPGGGRDTQYF.

The chain joins TRBV15 to TRBJ2-3; 7 nucleotides match TRBD1. Losses at the gene ends were 3 bases for V and 5 bases for J; bases not matched to a gene: 14. The CDR3 runs 17 residues. CDR1 is LNHNV, CDR2 YYDKDF, per germline (reference sequence). CDR3 in DNA: TGTGCCACCAGCAGTGACCGACAGGGAAGTTTCGGAGATACGCAGTATTTT. Amino acids: CATSSDRQGSFGDTQYF.

The chain recombines TRBV7-2 with TRBJ2-2; TRBD2 aligns across 7 bases. V was clipped by 1 base and J by 4 bases; unmatched bases: 3. This CDR3 region has 15 residues. Per germline, CDR1 SGHTA and CDR2 FQGNSA. The CDR3 region has the DNA TGTGCCAGCAGCTTAGAAGCGGGAAGCACCGGGGAGCTGTTTTTT. This sequence encodes CASSLEAGSTGELFF.